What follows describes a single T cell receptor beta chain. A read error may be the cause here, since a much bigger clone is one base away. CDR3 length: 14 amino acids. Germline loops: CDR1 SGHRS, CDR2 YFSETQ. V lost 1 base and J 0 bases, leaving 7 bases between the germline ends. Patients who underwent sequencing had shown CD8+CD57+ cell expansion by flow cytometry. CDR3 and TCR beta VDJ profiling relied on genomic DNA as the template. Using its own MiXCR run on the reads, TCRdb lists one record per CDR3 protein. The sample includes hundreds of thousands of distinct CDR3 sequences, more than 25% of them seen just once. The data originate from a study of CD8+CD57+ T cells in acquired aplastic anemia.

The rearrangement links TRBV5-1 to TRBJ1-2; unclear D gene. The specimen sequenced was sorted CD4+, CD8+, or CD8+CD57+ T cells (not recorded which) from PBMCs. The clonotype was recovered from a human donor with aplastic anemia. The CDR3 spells CASSLISANYGYTF. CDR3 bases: TGCGCCAGCAGCTTGATATCGGCTAACTATGGCTACACCTTC.